These 26 T cell receptor beta chains came from one sample sequenced in a study of blood T cell repertoires in COVID-19. Profiling relied on immunoSEQ multiplex PCR, and the TCRdb table lists in-frame clones only, not all of them. This sample carries 200,000 to 250,000 clones, around 85% of them seen once, and the ten largest clones take about 8.1%. The sequenced sample consisted of peripheral blood. The receptors were sampled from an older man with acute or convalescent COVID-19.

The rearrangement uses TRBV11-2 and TRBJ1-3; the D gene is possibly TRBD1 (5 bases). CDR3 length equals 17 residues. V shed 4 bases and J shed 0 bases, with 16 bases lying between them. In germline, CDR1 is SGHAT, CDR2 FQNNGV. CDR3 sequence reads: CASSSPRVFDSGNTIYF. CDR3 nucleotide sequence: TGTGCCAGCAGCTCCCCCAGGGTCTTCGACTCTGGAAACACCATATATTTT.

This clone was seen only a few times. CDR3 sequence reads: CAWSRRALNTEAFF. Here the CDR3 DNA reads TGTGCCTGGAGTCGCAGGGCTCTGAACACTGAAGCTTTCTTT. This chain uses TRBV30 with TRBJ1-1; D may be TRBD1 (5 bases). V was clipped by 2 bases and J by 0 bases, with 10 bases between them. The CDR3 length is 14 residues. Germline CDR1 and CDR2: GTSNPN and SVGIG (reference sequence).

The chain recombines TRBV7-9 with TRBJ1-5; maybe TRBD1 (6 bases). The CDR3 runs 12 residues. The germline CDR1 and CDR2 sequences are SEHNR and FQNEAQ (reference sequence). V was trimmed by 8 bases and J by 4 bases, leaving 9 bases between them. For the CDR3, the DNA is TGTGCCAGCGGCACAGGGAATCAGCCCCAGCATTTT. This codes for CASGTGNQPQHF. Complete variable domain (other parts from reference TRBV7-9 and TRBJ1-5): DTGVSQNPRHKITKRGQNVTFRCDPISEHNRLYWYRQTLGQGPEFLTYFQNEAQLEKSRLLSDRFSAERPKGSFSTLEIQRTEQGDSAMYLCASGTGNQPQHFGDGTRLSIL.

CDR3 sequence reads: CASSLERAVGKEQFF. CDR3 bases: TGTGCCAGCAGCTTAGAGCGGGCTGTTGGGAAAGAGCAGTTCTTC. V and J are TRBV11-2 and TRBJ2-1, with TRBD2 as a possible D gene (5 bases). V lost 0 bases and J 10 bases, leaving 16 bases between the germline ends. The CDR3 spans 15 residues. The germline V gene has CDR1 SGHAT and CDR2 FQNNGV.

This chain joins TRBV11-2 and TRBJ2-3; 8 bases line up with TRBD1. V dropped 3 bases and J dropped 2; count of bases not matched to a gene: 4. This CDR3 spans 15 amino acids. Germline V CDR1 and CDR2: SGHAT, FQNNGV. CDR3 sequence reads: CASSFRGQDTDTQYF. Here the CDR3 DNA reads TGTGCCAGCAGCTTCAGGGGGCAGGACACAGATACGCAGTATTTT.

The rearrangement links TRBV7-9 to TRBJ1-6; D is unresolved. With 3 bases removed from V and 4 bases from J, the gap between germline ends came to 16 bases. Per germline, CDR1 SEHNR and CDR2 FQNEAQ (reference sequence). The CDR3 contains 17 residues. The CDR3 nucleotides are TGTGCCAGCAGCTTCACGGGAGGGAAGGCATATAATTCACCCCTCCACTTT. Protein product: CASSFTGGKAYNSPLHF.

The chain has TRBV5-1 and TRBJ2-1, with D possibly being TRBD1 (5 bases). Trimming took off 4 bases at V and 5 bases at J, with 7 bases between the two ends. This CDR3 is 12 amino acids long. From germline, CDR1 is SGHRS and CDR2 YFSETQ. The chain's CDR3 is CASSKDNNEQFF. In nucleotides, the CDR3 is TGCGCCAGCAGCAAGGACAACAATGAGCAGTTCTTC.

The CDR3 coding sequence is TGTGCCAGCAGCCTTCGGGAGTCCCACAATGAGCAGTTCTTC. Its translation is CASSLRESHNEQFF. The rearrangement joins TRBV5-5 to TRBJ2-1; D is possibly TRBD2 (6 bases). The CDR3 is 14 amino acids. V was cut by 4 bases and J by 5 bases, with 13 bases left in between. The germline CDR1 and CDR2 sequences are SGHKS and YYEKEE (reference sequence).

The CDR3 loop is CASSLPNSYEQYF. The CDR3 bases are TGTGCCAGCAGCTTACCCAACTCCTACGAGCAGTACTTC. J is TRBJ2-7 and V is TRBV11-2; D is undetermined. V lost 2 bases and J lost 0, with 5 bases in between. Germline assignment: CDR1 SGHAT and CDR2 FQNNGV. The CDR3 extends over 13 amino acids.

The CDR3 is CASSLRGAGTDTQYF. In DNA form, the CDR3 reads TGCGCCAGCAGCTTGCGGGGGGCTGGCACAGATACGCAGTATTTT. The chain uses TRBV5-1 and TRBJ2-3; tentative D call: TRBD2 (7 bases). Germline V gene lookup returns CDR1 SGHRS and CDR2 YFSETQ. The CDR3 contains 15 residues. Trimming took off 1 base at V and 1 base at J, with 10 bases between the two ends.

This clone appeared a few times. The rearrangement joins TRBV18 to TRBJ1-1, with a possible D match to TRBD1 (6 bases). The V end was cut by 4 bases, the J end by 0 bases, with 9 bases between. Germline assignment: CDR1 KGHSH and CDR2 LQKENI. This CDR3 is 14 amino acids long. The chain's CDR3 is CASSLGQLNTEAFF. The CDR3 DNA follows: TGTGCCAGCTCACTCGGACAGCTGAACACTGAAGCTTTCTTT.

This clone has just one count. The gene calls are TRBV24-1 and TRBJ2-7; the match to TRBD2 covers 7 bases. V was clipped by 4 bases and J by 2 bases; unmatched bases: 4. The CDR3 is made up of 14 amino acids. Per germline, CDR1 KGHDR and CDR2 SFDVKD. CDR3 sequence (DNA): TGTGCCACCAGTGACGGGGGGTCTCCCTACGAGCAGTACTTC. This gives the protein CATSDGGSPYEQYF.

The V call is TRBV6-5, the J call TRBJ2-1, with 10 bases fitting TRBD2. The germline CDR1 and CDR2 sequences are MNHEY and SVGAGI. The CDR3 contains 15 residues. With 3 bases clipped from V and 8 bases from J, the junction kept 7 bases outside the gene matches. The CDR3 loop is CASSYTTSGEDEQFF. DNA of the CDR3: TGTGCCAGCAGTTATACCACTAGCGGGGAGGATGAGCAGTTCTTC.

This clone occurred once. The genes are TRBV19 and TRBJ1-5; D not certain. V gave up 0 bases and J gave up 5 bases, with 11 bases separating them. Germline loops: CDR1 LNHDA, CDR2 SQIVND (reference sequence). This CDR3 spans 15 amino acids. The CDR3 spells CASSIDTVLYQPQHF. In DNA, the CDR3 is TGTGCCAGTAGTATAGATACAGTTTTATATCAGCCCCAGCATTTT.

The chain employs TRBV18 and TRBJ1-6; the match to TRBD1 covers 9 bases. This CDR3 spans 14 amino acids. V dropped 6 bases and J dropped 8; count of bases not matched to a gene: 5. CDR1 is KGHSH, CDR2 LQKENI, per germline. The CDR3 DNA reads TGTGCCAGCTCCCACAGGGGGCTCGATTCACCCCTCCACTTT. Translating it yields CASSHRGLDSPLHF.

The genes are TRBV5-1 and TRBJ2-4; D possibly corresponds to TRBD1 (6 bases). The CDR3 runs to 16 residues. In germline, CDR1 is SGHRS, CDR2 YFSETQ. Trimming removed 2 bases from V and 6 bases from J, with 18 bases in between. The CDR3, as DNA: TGCGCCAGCAGCTTCCTAGGGGGTTATGGGGGAAACATTCAGTACTTC. Its protein is CASSFLGGYGGNIQYF.

CDR3 residues: CASSDTRDSSYEQYF. Here the CDR3 DNA reads TGTGCCAGCAGCGATACCCGGGACTCCTCCTACGAGCAGTACTTC. The chain is built from TRBV13 and TRBJ2-7; TRBD2 might be the D (6 bases). Germline CDR1 PRHDT, CDR2 FYEKMQ (reference sequence). Trimming stripped 5 bases from V and 0 bases from J, with 14 bases between. The CDR3 is 15 amino acids.

Only one count was recorded for this clone. V is TRBV3-1 (or the pseudogene TRBV3-2) and J is TRBJ1-5, with a tentative D call TRBD1 (5 bases). Deletions cut 6 bases from V and 4 bases from J, with 10 bases between. Germline CDR1 LGHDT, CDR2 YNNKEL (reference sequence). CDR3 size: 13 residues. CDR3 DNA: TGTGCCAGCAGTCGACAGCTAAATCAGCCCCAGCATTTT. Its translation: CASSRQLNQPQHF.

V usage is TRBV7-2 and J usage is TRBJ1-5; no clear D gene. The length of the CDR3 is 13 residues. Germline lookup yields CDR1 SGHTA and CDR2 FQGNSA. Trimming cost V 3 bases and J 3 bases, with 6 bases left between them. CDR3: CASSFVANQPQHF. Here the CDR3 DNA reads TGTGCCAGCAGCTTTGTGGCCAATCAGCCCCAGCATTTT.

This sequence joins TRBV6-2 or TRBV6-3 and TRBJ1-2; D possibly corresponds to TRBD1 (6 bases). Trimming removed 4 bases from V and 4 bases from J, with 16 bases in between. Germline loops: CDR1 MNHEY, CDR2 SVGEGT. The CDR3 runs to 15 residues. The CDR3 spells CASSSPGALGYGYTF. DNA for the CDR3: TGTGCCAGCAGTTCCCCAGGGGCGCTGGGCTATGGCTACACCTTC.

V and J are TRBV27 and TRBJ1-5, with D unclear. The ends were cut back, 5 bases at V and 0 bases at J, with 26 bases in the middle. This CDR3 region has 20 residues. Germline V gene sequence: CDR1 MNHEY, CDR2 SMNVEV (reference sequence). The CDR3 bases are TGTGCCAGCAGTCCTAGGTTCCTTCCGGGTCGCTCTAATAGCAATCAGCCCCAGCATTTT. This codes for CASSPRFLPGRSNSNQPQHF.

Only a few counts were recorded for this clone. The rearrangement uses TRBV30 and TRBJ1-6; possibly TRBD1 for D (6 bases). The V end lost 5 bases, the J end lost 6 bases, and 23 bases lay between the germline ends. Germline V gene sequence: CDR1 GTSNPN, CDR2 SVGIG (reference sequence). This CDR3 region has 17 residues. The CDR3, as DNA: TGTGCCTGGGGAGGGGGTAAGACCGGGAACCGTAATTCACCCCTCCACTTT. Translated, it gives CAWGGGKTGNRNSPLHF.

This clone appeared a few times. V usage is TRBV29-1 and J usage is TRBJ1-2, with TRBD1 matching 7 bases. Trimming removed 5 bases from V and 5 bases from J; junction bases left unmatched: 5. The CDR3 covers 12 residues. Germline CDR1 reads SQVTM; CDR2 reads ANQGSEA. CDR3 region: CSVLRGRYGYTF. The CDR3 DNA reads as TGCAGCGTTCTTAGGGGGCGGTATGGCTACACCTTC.

The CDR3 DNA reads TGCGCCAGCAGCTTGGCGGCAGGGGTTGCCTACGAGCAGTACTTC. This codes for CASSLAAGVAYEQYF. The chain is built from TRBV5-1 and TRBJ2-7; D might be TRBD1 (6 bases). The CDR3 totals 15 residues. Germline assignment: CDR1 SGHRS and CDR2 YFSETQ. V was cut by 0 bases and J by 2 bases, with 12 bases left in between.

This clone was counted a single time. The CDR3 sequence: CASSKIGLTGQGQEKLFF. The CDR3 coding sequence is TGTGCCAGCAGCAAAATCGGGCTAACCGGTCAGGGGCAGGAAAAACTGTTTTTT. The V call is TRBV21-1, the J call TRBJ1-4; TRBD1, the table's D call, was not compared with the DNA. TRBV21-1 is annotated as a pseudogene. The CDR3 runs 18 residues.

V usage is TRBV7-9 and J usage is TRBJ2-5; 11 bases are shared with TRBD1. CDR3 length equals 14 residues. In germline, CDR1 is SEHNR, CDR2 FQNEAQ (reference sequence). The V gene end was trimmed by 8 bases and the J gene end by 5 bases; junction bases not matched to a gene: 7. CDR3 protein: CASVGTGGGETQYF. As DNA, the CDR3 is TGTGCCAGCGTCGGGACAGGGGGAGGTGAGACCCAGTACTTC.